This T cell receptor (beta chain) was found in a study of CD8+ T cells in alopecia areata. Cell sorting was performed on pooled cutaneous lymph node cells with CD4, CD8alpha, NKG2D, NKG2ACE and other markers. Study observations and caveats: Especially in alopecia totalis/universalis, lesional scalp showed greater clonality than normal scalp did. Normal skin's resident alphabeta T cells are sequenced alongside lesional scalp T cells.

This clone has a handful of counts. Its specificity is unknown. The genes are named according to mouse. The read ends 4 residues shy of where the CDR3 ends; the end is completed using the germline J gene. Distinct nucleotide sequences in the sample also encode this CDR3. Extracted RNA was reverse transcribed into cDNA, the sequencing template. The repertoire was sequenced with immunoSEQ multiplex PCR; TCRdb's copy has only in-frame clones and lacks some. The sample has 250,000 or so clones, none seen only once. The germline gives CDR1 NNHNN, CDR2 SYGAGS (reference sequence). Trimming at V came to 2 bases and at J to 4 bases, leaving 4 bases not matched to a gene. The CDR3 covers 15 residues.

This clonotype was obtained from a C3H/HeJ mouse with alopecia areata. The MHC haplotype recorded for the strain is H2-k. The sample was CD4+ T cells sorted from a lymph node. The chain recombines TRBV13-2 with TRBJ2-1; 9 nucleotides agree with TRBD1. CDR3 amino acids: CASGEPGQGYAEQFF. The covered CDR3 bases are TGTGCCAGCGGTGAACCGGGACAGGGTTATGCT.